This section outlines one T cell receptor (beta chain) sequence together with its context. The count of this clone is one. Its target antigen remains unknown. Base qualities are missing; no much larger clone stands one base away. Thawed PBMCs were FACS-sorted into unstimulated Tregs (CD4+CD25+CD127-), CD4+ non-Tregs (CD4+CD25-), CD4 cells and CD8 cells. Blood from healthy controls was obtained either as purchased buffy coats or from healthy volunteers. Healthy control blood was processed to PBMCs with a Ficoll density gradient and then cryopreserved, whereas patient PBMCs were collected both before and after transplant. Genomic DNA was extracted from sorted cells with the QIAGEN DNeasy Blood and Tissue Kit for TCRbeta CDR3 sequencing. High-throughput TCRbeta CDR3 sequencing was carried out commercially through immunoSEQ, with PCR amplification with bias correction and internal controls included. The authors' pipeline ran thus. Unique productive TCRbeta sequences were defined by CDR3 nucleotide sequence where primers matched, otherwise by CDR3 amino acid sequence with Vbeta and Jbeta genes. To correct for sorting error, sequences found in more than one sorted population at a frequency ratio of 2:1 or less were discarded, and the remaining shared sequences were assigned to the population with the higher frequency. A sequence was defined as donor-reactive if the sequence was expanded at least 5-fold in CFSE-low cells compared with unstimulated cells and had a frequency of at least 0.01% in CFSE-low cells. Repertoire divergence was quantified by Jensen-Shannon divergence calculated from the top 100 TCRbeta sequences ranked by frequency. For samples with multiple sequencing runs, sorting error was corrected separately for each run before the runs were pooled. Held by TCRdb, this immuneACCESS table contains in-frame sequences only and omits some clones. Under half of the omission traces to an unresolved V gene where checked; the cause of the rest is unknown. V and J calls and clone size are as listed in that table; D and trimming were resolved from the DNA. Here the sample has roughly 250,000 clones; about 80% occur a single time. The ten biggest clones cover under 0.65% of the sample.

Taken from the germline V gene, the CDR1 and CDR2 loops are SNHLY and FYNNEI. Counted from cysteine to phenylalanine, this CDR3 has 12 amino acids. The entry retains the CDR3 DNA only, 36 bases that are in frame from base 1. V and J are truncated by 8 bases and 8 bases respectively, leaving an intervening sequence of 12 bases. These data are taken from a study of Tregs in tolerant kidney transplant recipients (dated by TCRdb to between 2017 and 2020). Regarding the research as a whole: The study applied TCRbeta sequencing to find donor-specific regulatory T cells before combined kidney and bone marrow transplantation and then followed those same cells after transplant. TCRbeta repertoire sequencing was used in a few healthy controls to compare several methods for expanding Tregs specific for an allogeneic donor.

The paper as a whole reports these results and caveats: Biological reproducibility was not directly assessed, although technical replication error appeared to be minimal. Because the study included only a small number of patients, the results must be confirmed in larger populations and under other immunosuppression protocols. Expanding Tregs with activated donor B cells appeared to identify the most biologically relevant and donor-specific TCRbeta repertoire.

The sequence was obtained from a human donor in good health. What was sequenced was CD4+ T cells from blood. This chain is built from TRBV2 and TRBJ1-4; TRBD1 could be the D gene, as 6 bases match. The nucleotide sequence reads TGTGCCAGCTCGACAGGATGGGAAAAACTGTTTTTT. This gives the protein CASSTGWEKLFF.